This T cell receptor (beta chain) is drawn from a study of blood T cells in healthy people across ages. The authors ran a second PCR of about 6 to 11 cycles using a sample-barcoded 5' primer and a J-beta primer mix. TCRdb reprocessed the 5' RACE reads with MiXCR, giving one entry per CDR3 protein. The sample lists some 900,000 distinct CDR3 sequences, around 48% occurring once. CDR3 length: 18 amino acids. After removal of 5 bases from V and 2 bases from J, the junction contained 12 bases not matched to a gene. The germline CDR1 and CDR2 sequences are MNHEY and SVGEGT. The sample comprised blood. This sequence originates from a man aged 25 to 40 in good health. This chain connects TRBV6-2 or TRBV6-3 to TRBJ2-5; 12 bases map to TRBD2. The CDR3 nucleotides are TGTGCCAGCAGTAATCCGGGACTAGCGGGCAGATTACAAGAGACCCAGTACTTC. Its translation is CASSNPGLAGRLQETQYF.